The 23 T cell receptor beta chains below come from one sample, sequenced in a study of identical twins. TCRdb called the 5' RACE reads again in MiXCR, with one record for every CDR3 protein. This table holds about 890,000 distinct CDR3 sequences, about 12% found once. These same records also appear under a second study, on yellow fever vaccine responses in identical twins.

Sequencing was done on a sample of PBMCs. The receptors stem from a woman aged 18-30 years in good health.

V gene TRBV6-1 combines with J gene TRBJ2-1; D possibly corresponds to TRBD2 (6 bases). CDR1 MNHNS and CDR2 SASEGT come from the germline V gene. This CDR3 region has 14 residues. V lost 5 bases, J lost 4 bases, and 12 bases lay in between. CDR3 in amino acids: CASSPFGGYNEQFF. The CDR3 DNA is TGTGCCAGCAGTCCCTTCGGGGGATACAATGAGCAGTTCTTC.

The J gene is TRBJ1-4, the V gene TRBV24-1; weak D call: TRBD1 (5 bases). Germline lookup yields CDR1 KGHDR and CDR2 SFDVKD. V was trimmed by 3 bases and J by 4 bases, leaving 8 bases between them. This CDR3 comprises 14 residues. This chain's CDR3 is CATSDTGGNEKLFF. DNA of the CDR3: TGTGCCACCAGTGATACCGGGGGTAATGAAAAACTGTTTTTT.

This clonotype was seen a handful of times. V usage is TRBV10-3 and J usage is TRBJ2-3; 7 bases line up with TRBD2. V was pared by 5 bases and J by 3 bases, with 5 bases of the junction left unmatched. The CDR3 extends over 14 amino acids. From germline, CDR1 is ENHRY and CDR2 SYGVKD. The CDR3 DNA reads TGTGCCATCAGTCTAGCGGAGCATACAGATACGCAGTATTTT. It codes for CAISLAEHTDTQYF.

The chain uses TRBV5-1 and TRBJ2-5; possibly TRBD2 for D (6 bases). Germline lookup yields CDR1 SGHRS and CDR2 YFSETQ. Trimming left V 0 bases short and J 2 bases short, with 11 bases between. There are 15 residues in the CDR3. CDR3 DNA: TGCGCCAGCAGCTTGGTCTCGGGGACTCAAGAGACCCAGTACTTC. Translation gives CASSLVSGTQETQYF.

The table lists this clonotype with many counts. The genes are TRBV29-1 and TRBJ2-6, with 8 positions matching TRBD1. The V segment lost 7 bases and the J segment 2 bases; nucleotides outside the gene matches: 4. This CDR3 has 14 residues. Germline CDR1 and CDR2: SQVTM and ANQGSEA. The CDR3, as DNA: TGCAGCGCCAGGACAGGGACTGGGGCCAACGTCCTGACTTTC. It is translated as CSARTGTGANVLTF.

In this sample, this clonotype turned up a few times. The V gene is TRBV24-1, the J gene TRBJ2-1; tentatively, D is TRBD2 (7 bases). The germline V gene encodes CDR1 KGHDR and CDR2 SFDVKD. V lost 1 base and J 8 bases, leaving 14 bases between the germline ends. The CDR3 length is 15 residues. The CDR3 DNA reads TGTGCCACCAGTGATTTTGGATGGGGGGGCTATGAGCAGTTCTTC. Protein sequence: CATSDFGWGGYEQFF.

The chain is built from TRBV4-2 and TRBJ1-1, with D tentatively TRBD1 (5 bases). The V end was cut by 3 bases, the J end by 7 bases, with 15 bases between. The CDR3 is 14 amino acids. Germline-derived CDR1 and CDR2 are LGHNA and YNFKEQ. The CDR3 region is CASSQGDLELEAFF. CDR3 DNA: TGTGCCAGCAGCCAGGGGGACCTCGAGCTTGAAGCTTTCTTT.

This clonotype was seen a handful of times. This sequence joins TRBV5-1 and TRBJ2-7; 9 bases match TRBD1. This CDR3 region has 15 residues. The V gene's germline CDR1 is SGHRS and CDR2 YFSETQ. V lost 4 bases, J lost 7 bases, and 12 bases stayed unmatched. The CDR3 is CASSVPGQGLGEQYF. For the CDR3, the DNA is TGCGCCAGCAGCGTGCCGGGACAGGGTTTAGGGGAGCAGTACTTC.

This clonotype was picked up a small number of times. This chain connects TRBV7-9 to TRBJ2-7, with 13 bases fitting TRBD2. Looked up from germline, CDR1 is SEHNR and CDR2 is FQNEAQ (reference sequence). J lost 0 bases, V lost 5 bases, and 4 bases had no gene match. The CDR3 runs 16 residues. The DNA of the CDR3 is TGTGCCAGCAGCCCGGGACTAGCGGGGTCCTCCTACGAGCAGTACGTC. It codes for CASSPGLAGSSYEQYV.

This chain links TRBV29-1 with TRBJ2-3, with D possibly TRBD2 on 5 matching bases. The CDR3 extends over 12 amino acids. V was cut by 1 base and J by 6 bases, with 8 bases left in between. Germline CDR1 and CDR2: SQVTM and ANQGSEA. The CDR3 sequence: CSVEGGRDTQYF. CDR3 nucleotides: TGCAGCGTTGAAGGAGGGCGCGATACGCAGTATTTT.

This clonotype was found a few times. The V gene is TRBV28, the J gene TRBJ1-1; D is unclear. Germline CDR1 is MDHEN and CDR2 is SYDVKM. The CDR3 consists of 12 residues. With 3 bases removed from V and 10 bases from J, the gap between germline ends came to 12 bases. The CDR3 region has the DNA TGTGCCAGCAGTTTGGTAGGTCAAGGAGCTTTCTTT. As protein: CASSLVGQGAFF.

V and J are TRBV15 and TRBJ2-2; 8 bases are a match to TRBD2. Per the germline V gene, CDR1 is LNHNV and CDR2 is YYDKDF (reference sequence). The V gene end was trimmed by 5 bases and the J gene end by 6 bases; junction bases not matched to a gene: 11. The CDR3 has 16 amino acids. The CDR3 spells CATSPGTSTWAGELFF. The CDR3 DNA reads as TGTGCCACCAGCCCCGGGACTAGTACGTGGGCCGGGGAGCTGTTTTTT.

The V gene is TRBV5-8, the J gene TRBJ2-2; D might be TRBD1 (6 bases). The V gene lost 3 bases and the J gene lost 7 bases, with 16 bases spanning the gap. The CDR3 length is 15 residues. Germline assignment: CDR1 SGHTS and CDR2 YDEGEE. CDR3 loop: CASSSRSGVGGELFF. CDR3 in DNA: TGTGCCAGCAGCTCCCGGTCAGGGGTTGGCGGGGAGCTGTTTTTT.

J is TRBJ2-3 and V is TRBV7-6, with a tentative D call TRBD2 (6 bases). CDR3 length equals 15 residues. CDR1 is SGHVS and CDR2 is FNYEAQ in the germline V gene. V gave up 2 bases and J gave up 2 bases, with 11 bases separating them. The CDR3 loop is CASSLSSRDTDTQYF. In nucleotides, the CDR3 is TGTGCCAGCAGCTTAAGTTCGCGGGACACAGATACGCAGTATTTT. Full variable domain (missing parts from reference TRBV7-6 and TRBJ2-3): GAGVSQSPRYKVTKRGQDVALRCDPISGHVSLYWYRQALGQGPEFLTYFNYEAQQDKSGLPNDRFSAERPEGSISTLTIQRTEQRDSAMYRCASSLSSRDTDTQYFGPGTRLTVL.

The genes are TRBV20-1 and TRBJ2-5, with D possibly matching TRBD2 (6 bases). Trimming took 0 bases from V and 5 from J, leaving 16 bases between them. Germline CDR1 reads DFQATT; CDR2 reads SNEGSKA (reference sequence). This CDR3 region has 15 residues. CDR3 nucleotide sequence: TGCAGTGCTAGAGATGCACGTGCGGGGAGGGAGACCCAGTACTTC. It translates to CSARDARAGRETQYF.

This clonotype came up a few times. CDR3: CASSHSQQRGAGELFF. The CDR3 coding sequence is TGTGCCAGCAGTCACTCCCAACAGAGGGGGGCCGGGGAGCTGTTTTTT. The chain is built from TRBV27 and TRBJ2-2; D possibly matches TRBD1 or TRBD2 (6 bases each). Trimming removed 5 bases from V and 6 bases from J, with 19 bases in between. Germline V CDR1 and CDR2: MNHEY, SMNVEV (reference sequence). The CDR3 is made up of 16 amino acids.

The chain links TRBV12-3 or TRBV12-4 to TRBJ1-1; D is unclear. This CDR3 has 13 amino acids. Trimming stripped 8 bases from V and 1 base from J, with 11 bases between. The CDR3 DNA is TGTGCCAGCCGTTCAAGGACGAACACTGAAGCTTTCTTT. Residues: CASRSRTNTEAFF.

This chain uses TRBV5-5 with TRBJ2-3; D is unresolved. The CDR3 has 17 residues. CDR1 and CDR2 from the germline V gene are SGHKS and YYEKEE (reference sequence). With 2 bases removed from V and 1 base from J, the gap between germline ends came to 17 bases. DNA for the CDR3: TGTGCCAGCAGCTTACCGCATGTAGGGTTCCGCACAGATACGCAGTATTTT. This translates into CASSLPHVGFRTDTQYF.

The V call is TRBV11-2, the J call TRBJ2-7; D remains ambiguous. Trimming pared 5 bases from V and 2 bases from J, leaving 7 bases between. The CDR3 has 12 amino acids. From germline, CDR1 is SGHAT and CDR2 FQNNGV. The CDR3, as DNA: TGTGCCAGCAGCACAACAGCCTACGAGCAGTACTTC. Protein: CASSTTAYEQYF.

This clonotype was seen repeatedly, ten times or more. The rearrangement links TRBV5-1 to TRBJ2-1; D is possibly TRBD2 (5 bases). Trimming took off 5 bases at V and 8 bases at J, with 11 bases between the two ends. The CDR3 extends over 12 amino acids. Germline V CDR1 and CDR2: SGHRS, YFSETQ. The CDR3 region has the DNA TGCGCCAGCAGTACGGGGAACGATGAGCAGTTCTTC. It codes for CASSTGNDEQFF.

At least ten counts were recorded for this clonotype. The rearrangement links TRBV20-1 to TRBJ1-5, with D unresolved. CDR3 length equals 11 residues. CDR1 is DFQATT and CDR2 is SNEGSKA in the germline V gene (reference sequence). V was trimmed by 3 bases and J by 6 bases, leaving 6 bases between them. The chain's CDR3 is CSASGGQPQHF. The DNA of the CDR3 is TGCAGTGCTAGTGGAGGTCAGCCCCAGCATTTT.

This chain links TRBV9 with TRBJ2-1; D is tentatively TRBD1 or TRBD2 (5 bases each). Trimming removed 4 bases from V and 7 bases from J, with 18 bases in between. CDR1 and CDR2 (germline): SGDLS, YYNGEE. This CDR3 spans 15 amino acids. CDR3: CASSLTGTSMNEQFF. The CDR3 DNA reads as TGTGCCAGCAGCCTAACCGGGACCAGCATGAATGAGCAGTTCTTC. The complete variable domain, with remaining parts taken from reference TRBV9 and TRBJ2-1, reads DSGVTQTPKHLITATGQRVTLRCSPRSGDLSVYWYQQSLDQGLQFLIQYYNGEERAKGNILERFSAQQFPDLHSELNLSSLELGDSALYFCASSLTGTSMNEQFFGPGTRLTVL.

The sample holds many counts of this clonotype. This CDR3 reads CASSLPPNTGELFF. CDR3 DNA sequence: TGTGCCAGCAGCCTTCCCCCGAACACCGGGGAGCTGTTTTTT. The chain is built from TRBV7-9 and TRBJ2-2; no clear D. In germline, CDR1 is SEHNR, CDR2 FQNEAQ (reference sequence). The CDR3 totals 14 residues. Trimming removed 5 bases from V and 0 bases from J, with 7 bases in between.